The rows below give T cell receptor beta chains drawn from one sample of a study of blood T cell repertoires in COVID-19. Clones were read by immunoSEQ multiplex PCR, and TCRdb kept only the in-frame ones, dropping some. In the table there are a few hundred thousand clones, around 85% of which are singletons. The material sequenced was PBMCs or T cells enriched from blood (not recorded which). Receptor source: a woman under 40 who had recovered from COVID-19. Each CDR3 is given with its conserved first and last residue.

>TRBJ1-1|TRBV12-3/TRBV12-4
CASRRQQNTEAFF
>TRBJ2-7|TRBV28
CASSLPGQGTYEQYF
>TRBJ2-1|TRBV18
CASSPLERGGEQFF
>TRBJ2-3|TRBV5-4
CASSTGDRGMTDTQYF
>TRBJ1-3|TRBV15
CATSRESTGNTIYF
>TRBJ1-5|TRBV30
CAWSGGGGNQPQHF
>TRBJ2-7|TRBV6-5
CASSPGAAYEQYF
>TRBJ2-4|TRBV2
CASRPDRGIPSIQYF
>TRBJ2-7|TRBV11-2
CASSLAQGPYEQYF
>TRBJ2-3|TRBV6-2/TRBV6-3
CASSLDRSTDTQYF
>TRBJ2-7|TRBV28
CASQADRGHTYEQYF
>TRBJ2-2|TRBV5-1
CASSLDLSGGVSTGELFF
>TRBJ2-1|TRBV7-2
CASRGLAGSFSSYNEQFF
>TRBJ1-5|TRBV2
CASSGGTGGYQPQHF
>TRBJ2-5|TRBV6-5
CASSSGGAGETQYF
>TRBJ2-7|TRBV28
CASRLLAGIEQYF
>TRBJ1-2|TRBV6-5
CASSKWDSYGYTF
>TRBJ2-6|TRBV6-5
CASSQGAPGANVLTF
>TRBJ2-7|TRBV19
CASSIGRGSGKVEQYF
>TRBJ1-5|TRBV30
CAWNPPRGFSNQPQHF
>TRBJ2-2|TRBV30
CAQRQVLNTGELFF
>TRBJ2-7|TRBV18
CASSPSIWTDPPYEQYF
>TRBJ1-5|TRBV5-6
CASSLGQGGQPQHF
>TRBJ2-1|TRBV5-6
CASSLRGQGRENEQFF
>TRBJ2-2|TRBV2
CASRFLGRDGELFF
>TRBJ1-1|TRBV6-5
CASSIRTGGSPGAFF
>TRBJ2-3|TRBV2
CASIGIDRSTDTQYF
>TRBJ1-3|TRBV5-1
CASSLEGQGATIYF
>TRBJ2-1|TRBV19
CASSGGASYNEQFF
>TRBJ2-7|TRBV27
CASSPSRTYEQYF
>TRBJ2-5|TRBV5-1
CASSSGLVGQGTPETQYF
>TRBJ2-2|TRBV3-1/TRBV3-2
CASRRGVLRELFF
>TRBJ1-1|TRBV7-9
CASSSLEGGDTEAFF
>TRBJ1-2|TRBV11-2
CASSSGQGFYGYTF
>TRBJ1-1|TRBV25-1
CASTAGYEAFF
>TRBJ2-1|TRBV6-6
CASSYSPGLAGNEQFF
>TRBJ2-7|TRBV5-1
CASSRPSSYEQYF
>TRBJ2-3|TRBV11-2
CASSFGTGNSDTQYF
>TRBJ1-6|TRBV3-1/TRBV3-2
CASSPPGQTNSPLHF
>TRBJ2-1|TRBV9
CASSVDRLGAEQFF
>TRBJ2-7|TRBV6-5
CASSYGDRAYEQYF
>TRBJ1-6|TRBV7-9
CASSSMETAPLHF
>TRBJ2-1|TRBV10-3
CAISDAGSGVDEQFF
>TRBJ1-5|TRBV7-8
CASSLVAANNQPQHF
>TRBJ2-7|TRBV7-2
CASSLHFSGTLSYEQYF
>TRBJ1-2|TRBV28
CASSFPRASFRGNYGYTF
>TRBJ2-7|TRBV6-5
CASSSTGGYEQYF
>TRBJ1-1|TRBV4-2
CASSQEGQGRTEAFF
>TRBJ1-2|TRBV27
CASSHGQGISGYTF
>TRBJ2-7|TRBV24-1
CATSGGSNYEQYF
>TRBJ2-1|TRBV5-1
CASATTPGSIDNEQFF